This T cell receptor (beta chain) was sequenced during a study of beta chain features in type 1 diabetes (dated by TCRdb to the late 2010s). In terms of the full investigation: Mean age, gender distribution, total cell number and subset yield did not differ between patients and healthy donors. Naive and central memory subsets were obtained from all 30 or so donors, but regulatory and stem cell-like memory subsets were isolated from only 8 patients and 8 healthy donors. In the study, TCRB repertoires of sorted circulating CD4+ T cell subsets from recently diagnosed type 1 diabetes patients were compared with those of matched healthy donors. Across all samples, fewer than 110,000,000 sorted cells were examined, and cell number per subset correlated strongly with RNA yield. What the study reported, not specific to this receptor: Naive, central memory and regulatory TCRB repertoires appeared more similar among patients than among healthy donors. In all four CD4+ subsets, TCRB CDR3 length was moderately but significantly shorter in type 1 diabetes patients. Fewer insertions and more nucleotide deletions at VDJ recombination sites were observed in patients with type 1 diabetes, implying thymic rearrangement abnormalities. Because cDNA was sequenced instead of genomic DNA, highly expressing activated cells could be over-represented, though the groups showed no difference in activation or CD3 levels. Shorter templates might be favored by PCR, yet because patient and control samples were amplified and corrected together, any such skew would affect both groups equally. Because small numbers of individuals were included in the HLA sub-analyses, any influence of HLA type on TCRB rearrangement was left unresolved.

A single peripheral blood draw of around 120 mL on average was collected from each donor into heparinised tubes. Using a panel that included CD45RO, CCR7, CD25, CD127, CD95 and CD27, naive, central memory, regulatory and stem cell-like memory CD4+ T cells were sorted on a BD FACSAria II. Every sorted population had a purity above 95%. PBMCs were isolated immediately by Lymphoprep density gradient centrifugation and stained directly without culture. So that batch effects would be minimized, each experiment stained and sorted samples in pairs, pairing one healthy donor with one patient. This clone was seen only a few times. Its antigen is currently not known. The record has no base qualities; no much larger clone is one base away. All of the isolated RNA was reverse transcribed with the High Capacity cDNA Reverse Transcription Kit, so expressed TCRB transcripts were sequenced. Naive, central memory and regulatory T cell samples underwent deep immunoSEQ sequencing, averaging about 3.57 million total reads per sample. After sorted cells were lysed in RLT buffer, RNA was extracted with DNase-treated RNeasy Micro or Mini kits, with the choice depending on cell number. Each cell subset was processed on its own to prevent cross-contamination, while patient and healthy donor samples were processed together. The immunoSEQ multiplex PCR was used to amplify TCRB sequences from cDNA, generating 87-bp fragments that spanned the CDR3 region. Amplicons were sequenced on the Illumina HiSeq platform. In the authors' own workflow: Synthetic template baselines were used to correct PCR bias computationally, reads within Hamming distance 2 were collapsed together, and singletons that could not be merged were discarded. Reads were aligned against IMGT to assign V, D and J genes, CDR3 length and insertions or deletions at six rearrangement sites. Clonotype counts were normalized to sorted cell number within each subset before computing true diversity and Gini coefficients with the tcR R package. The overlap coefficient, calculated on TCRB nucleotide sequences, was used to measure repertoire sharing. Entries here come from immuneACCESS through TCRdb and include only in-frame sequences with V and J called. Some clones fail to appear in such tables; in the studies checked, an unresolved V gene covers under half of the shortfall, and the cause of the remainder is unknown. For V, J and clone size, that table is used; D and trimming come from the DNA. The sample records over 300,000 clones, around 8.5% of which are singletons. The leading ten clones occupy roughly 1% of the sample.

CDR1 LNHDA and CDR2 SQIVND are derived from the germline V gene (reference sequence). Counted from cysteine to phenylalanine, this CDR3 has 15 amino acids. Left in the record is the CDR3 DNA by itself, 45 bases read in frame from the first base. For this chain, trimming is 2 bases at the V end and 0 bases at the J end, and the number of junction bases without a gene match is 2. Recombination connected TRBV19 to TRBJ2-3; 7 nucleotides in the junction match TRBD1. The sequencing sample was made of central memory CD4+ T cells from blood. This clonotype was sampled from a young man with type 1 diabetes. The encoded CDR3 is CASSITGDSTDTQYF. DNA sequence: TGTGCCAGTAGTATAACAGGGGATAGCACAGATACGCAGTATTTT.